The rows below give T cell receptor beta chains drawn from one sample of a study of blood T cells in healthy people across ages. TCRdb independently ran MiXCR on the 5' RACE reads; one entry per CDR3 protein. Among some 1.5 million distinct CDR3 sequences listed, 28% were seen once. The source material was blood. The receptors shown here come from a woman under 40 in good health. Each CDR3 is given with its conserved first and last residue. The order of the fields is J gene, D gene, CDR3 length, V gene, clone size, CDR3 protein, CDR3 DNA. D genes are given only for firm matches. Clone size is given for some rows only: seen once, a few or many times, or a class if the clone is expanded.

J gene: TRBJ1-2; D gene: TRBD1; CDR3 length: 15; V gene: TRBV20-1; clone size: -; CDR3 protein: CSANDPRGQVYGYTF; CDR3 DNA: TGCAGTGCTAACGACCCCAGGGGGCAAGTCTATGGCTACACCTTC
J gene: TRBJ2-7; D gene: TRBD1; CDR3 length: 13; V gene: TRBV29-1; clone size: -; CDR3 protein: CSATRQGYGEQYF; CDR3 DNA: TGCAGCGCGACCCGACAGGGGTACGGCGAGCAGTACTTC
J gene: TRBJ1-2; D gene: -; CDR3 length: 12; V gene: TRBV29-1; clone size: few; CDR3 protein: CSVEGSGHGYTF; CDR3 DNA: TGCAGCGTTGAAGGCTCAGGGCATGGCTACACCTTC
J gene: TRBJ2-7; D gene: TRBD1; CDR3 length: 15; V gene: TRBV7-9; clone size: few; CDR3 protein: CASSPPSGTGTEQYF; CDR3 DNA: TGTGCCAGCAGCCCCCCTTCCGGGACAGGGACCGAGCAGTACTTC
J gene: TRBJ1-2; D gene: -; CDR3 length: 14; V gene: TRBV5-1; clone size: many; CDR3 protein: CASSLAVQDYGYTF; CDR3 DNA: TGCGCCAGCAGCTTGGCCGTTCAGGACTATGGCTACACCTTC
J gene: TRBJ1-1; D gene: -; CDR3 length: 14; V gene: TRBV24-1; clone size: -; CDR3 protein: CATGGTLMNTEAFF; CDR3 DNA: TGTGCCACCGGGGGAACTCTTATGAACACTGAAGCTTTCTTT
J gene: TRBJ1-1; D gene: -; CDR3 length: 17; V gene: TRBV7-9; clone size: -; CDR3 protein: CASSLFLRPTTRTEAFF; CDR3 DNA: TGTGCCAGCAGCTTATTCTTAAGACCCACTACACGCACTGAAGCTTTCTTT
J gene: TRBJ2-7; D gene: -; CDR3 length: 13; V gene: TRBV7-3; clone size: -; CDR3 protein: CASSRTINDEQYF; CDR3 DNA: TGTGCCAGCAGCCGGACTATCAATGACGAGCAGTACTTC
J gene: TRBJ2-1; D gene: -; CDR3 length: 17; V gene: TRBV11-2; clone size: -; CDR3 protein: CASKERAPSRSYNEQFF; CDR3 DNA: TGCGCCAGCAAAGAGCGGGCGCCTAGCCGCTCCTACAATGAGCAGTTCTTC
J gene: TRBJ2-7; D gene: -; CDR3 length: 15; V gene: TRBV5-1; clone size: few; CDR3 protein: CASSYREGATYEQYF; CDR3 DNA: TGCGCCAGCAGTTACAGGGAAGGGGCCACCTACGAGCAGTACTTC